These 23 T cell receptor beta chains originate from one sample sequenced in a study of human T cells and chemical hapten exposure. Using its own MiXCR run on the RACE reads, TCRdb lists one record per CDR3 protein. The sample lists approximately 80,000 distinct CDR3 sequences, roughly 10% occurring once. The time point: patch test 2, 6 weeks after DPC sensitization. Treatment: therapeutic diphenylcyclopropenone sensitization with weekly scalp DPC. Material: whole blood, obtained in connection with sensitization to the hapten diphenylcyclopropenone (DPC). These receptor sequences come from a woman aged 50 to 60 with alopecia areata. Some clones in this sample may be carry-over from other donors' samples.

The table lists this clonotype with many counts. This chain joins TRBV7-2 and TRBJ2-3; perhaps TRBD2 as D (5 bases). The V end lost 5 bases, the J end lost 1 base, and 16 bases lay between the germline ends. Germline V CDR1 and CDR2: SGHTA, FQGNSA. This CDR3 is built from 16 residues. CDR3 nucleotides: TGTGCCAGCAGCCCCCGCGGTGTGGGAGGCACAGATACGCAGTATTTT. Its protein is CASSPRGVGGTDTQYF.

The V gene is TRBV6-6, the J gene TRBJ2-7, with 11 nucleotides matching TRBD2. This CDR3 region has 16 residues. Trimming at V came to 6 bases and at J to 2 bases, leaving 9 bases not matched to a gene. The germline V gene encodes CDR1 MNHNY and CDR2 SVGAGI (reference sequence). The CDR3 DNA is TGTGCCAGCAGCCTCTCACTAGCGGGAGATCCCTACGAGCAGTACTTC. As protein: CASSLSLAGDPYEQYF.

This clonotype was recorded many times. V and J are TRBV20-1 and TRBJ1-1; no clear D gene. Germline V gene sequence: CDR1 DFQATT, CDR2 SNEGSKA (reference sequence). This CDR3 region has 10 residues. V gave up 4 bases and J gave up 7 bases, with 7 bases separating them. The CDR3 DNA is TGCAGTGCTACGGAGTTTGAAGCTTTCTTT. It yields the protein CSATEFEAFF.

This clonotype occurred a few times. This rearrangement joins TRBV2 to TRBJ1-5; D is perhaps TRBD1 (5 bases). Trimming shortened V by 3 bases and J by 12 bases, and 15 bases separated the two germline ends. Germline CDR1 reads SNHLY; CDR2 reads FYNNEI. The CDR3 length is 13 residues. The chain's CDR3 is CASSETPGKGQHF. In nucleotides, the CDR3 is TGTGCCAGCAGTGAGACACCAGGGAAGGGCCAGCATTTT.

There are many counts of this clonotype. The chain has TRBV29-1 and TRBJ1-2; D is unresolved. Germline assignment: CDR1 SQVTM and CDR2 ANQGSEA. Trimming removed 8 bases from V and 6 bases from J, with 22 bases in between. The CDR3 is 14 residues long. The CDR3: CSTTLWAGGDGYTF. In DNA, the CDR3 is TGCAGCACCACTCTCTGGGCAGGAGGCGATGGCTACACCTTC.

The chain carries TRBV28 and TRBJ2-7, with D perhaps matching TRBD2 (6 bases). Germline CDR1 MDHEN, CDR2 SYDVKM. There are 12 residues in the CDR3. The V end was cut by 8 bases, the J end by 4 bases, with 12 bases between. CDR3 amino acids: CASWGGGYEQYF. In nucleotides, the CDR3 is TGTGCCAGCTGGGGAGGAGGTTACGAGCAGTACTTC. Complete variable domain (other parts from reference TRBV28 and TRBJ2-7): DVKVTQSSRYLVKRTGEKVFLECVQDMDHENMFWYRQDPGLGLRLIYFSYDVKMKEKGDIPEGYSVSREKKERFSLILESASTNQTSMYLCASWGGGYEQYFGPGTRLTVT.

This clonotype was seen only a few times. This chain connects TRBV28 to TRBJ2-7; D unresolved. CDR3 length equals 13 residues. V lost 3 bases to trimming and J lost 9 bases, with 15 bases between them. Germline CDR1 MDHEN, CDR2 SYDVKM. The CDR3 spells CASSLFSRDRQYF. CDR3 nucleotides: TGTGCCAGCAGTTTGTTCAGCCGAGATAGGCAGTACTTC.

This clonotype showed up many times. The V gene is TRBV28, the J gene TRBJ2-5; TRBD1 matches at 8 bases. CDR1 and CDR2 from the germline V gene are MDHEN and SYDVKM. V was pared by 4 bases and J by 5 bases, with 12 bases of the junction left unmatched. The CDR3 is 16 residues long. This CDR3 reads CASSSPGQGATETQYF. The CDR3 DNA follows: TGTGCCAGCAGTTCTCCCGGACAGGGTGCGACTGAGACCCAGTACTTC.

The rearrangement uses TRBV4-3 and TRBJ1-4, with 8 nucleotides matching TRBD1. Trimming took 1 base from V and 6 from J; bases not matched to a gene: 4. CDR1 is LGHNA, CDR2 YSLEER, per germline. This CDR3 comprises 15 residues. Written as DNA, the CDR3 is TGCGCCAGCAGCCAAGGGGGGACAGGAGATGAAAAACTGTTTTTT. This gives the protein CASSQGGTGDEKLFF.

This clonotype was picked up many times. The V and J genes are TRBV3-1 and TRBJ2-5, with 11 bases identical to TRBD2. The V gene's germline CDR1 is LGHDT and CDR2 YNNKEL (reference sequence). The CDR3 runs to 17 residues. Trimming cost V 0 bases and J 6 bases; bases outside gene matches: 9. The CDR3 DNA reads as TGTGCCAGCAGCCAAGATCCCCGACTAGCGGGAAAGAAGACCCAGTACTTC. As protein: CASSQDPRLAGKKTQYF.

This chain links TRBV7-9 with TRBJ1-1; possible D gene TRBD1, 5 bases. CDR3 size: 16 residues. The V and J ends lost 2 bases and 3 bases respectively, with 16 bases between them. Germline assignment: CDR1 SEHNR and CDR2 FQNEAQ (reference sequence). CDR3 amino acids: CASSLPPGLSYTEAFF. CDR3 bases: TGTGCCAGCAGCTTACCACCGGGACTGAGTTACACTGAAGCTTTCTTT.

This clonotype has at least ten counts. The chain has TRBV29-1 and TRBJ2-5; tentative D call: TRBD2 (5 bases). The CDR3 spans 14 residues. The germline V and J ends were trimmed by 3 bases and 2 bases, with 13 bases remaining between them. Germline V gene sequence: CDR1 SQVTM, CDR2 ANQGSEA. The CDR3 DNA sequence: TGCAGCGTTGACCGGTCGGGAAGTCAAGAGACCCAGTACTTC. As protein: CSVDRSGSQETQYF.

DNA for the CDR3: TGTGCCAGCAGCCAGGGACAGAGTTATGGCAATCAGCCCCAGCATTTT. Amino acids: CASSQGQSYGNQPQHF. The rearrangement uses TRBV3-1 and TRBJ1-5; 7 positions agree with TRBD1. The CDR3 totals 16 residues. Germline V gene data show CDR1 as LGHDT and CDR2 as YNNKEL (reference sequence). V was pared by 3 bases and J by 2 bases, with 7 bases of the junction left unmatched.

This chain connects TRBV5-1 to TRBJ2-2; 8 bases line up with TRBD1. Unmatched junction bases numbered 1, after V lost 3 bases and J lost 3 bases. Germline V gene sequence: CDR1 SGHRS, CDR2 YFSETQ. The CDR3 spans 14 residues. CDR3 protein: CASSSGQDTGELFF. The CDR3 DNA reads TGCGCCAGCAGCTCGGGACAGGACACCGGGGAGCTGTTTTTT.

This clonotype was seen at least ten times. This chain connects TRBV4-2 to TRBJ2-1; 8 bases are a match to TRBD2. The CDR3 has 14 amino acids. Germline V CDR1 and CDR2: LGHNA, YNFKEQ. Losses at the gene ends were 0 bases for V and 6 bases for J; bases not matched to a gene: 1. The CDR3, as DNA: TGTGCCAGCAGCCAAGAAAGCGGGAGCAATGAGCAGTTCTTC. Residues: CASSQESGSNEQFF.

The V gene is TRBV2, the J gene TRBJ2-2; no clear D. V lost 2 bases and J lost 1, with 5 bases in between. The CDR3 is made up of 14 amino acids. The germline gives CDR1 SNHLY, CDR2 FYNNEI. The CDR3 region has the DNA TGTGCCAGCAGTGAAATCGGGAACACCGGGGAGCTGTTTTTT. It is translated as CASSEIGNTGELFF.

The rearrangement links TRBV18 to TRBJ1-2, with D unclear. The CDR3 is 15 residues long. In germline, CDR1 is KGHSH, CDR2 LQKENI. V lost 4 bases to trimming and J lost 0 bases, with 12 bases between them. The CDR3 loop is CASSRSDSANYGYTF. CDR3 bases: TGTGCCAGCTCACGGTCAGACTCCGCTAACTATGGCTACACCTTC.

This rearrangement joins TRBV15 to TRBJ2-5; D gene uncertain. V was cut by 0 bases and J by 1 base, with 6 bases left in between. Germline V CDR1 and CDR2: LNHNV, YYDKDF (reference sequence). The CDR3 has 14 residues. CDR3 DNA sequence: TGTGCCACCAGCAGAGATCTAGGCCAAGAGACCCAGTACTTC. Translating it yields CATSRDLGQETQYF.

This clonotype has just a few counts. The chain joins TRBV2 to TRBJ2-2; D unclear. V lost 1 base and J lost 7, with 10 bases in between. This CDR3 has 14 amino acids. CDR1 SNHLY and CDR2 FYNNEI come from the germline V gene. CDR3 region: CASSEGGSIGELFF. As DNA, the CDR3 is TGTGCCAGCAGTGAAGGGGGTAGTATCGGGGAGCTGTTTTTT. Full variable domain (rest looked up from reference TRBV2 and TRBJ2-2): EPEVTQTPSHQVTQMGQEVILRCVPISNHLYFYWYRQILGQKVEFLVSFYNNEISEKSEIFDDQFSVERPDGSNFTLKIRSTKLEDSAMYFCASSEGGSIGELFFGEGSRLTVL.

The V gene is TRBV20-1, the J gene TRBJ1-1; D gene uncertain. Per germline, CDR1 DFQATT and CDR2 SNEGSKA (reference sequence). Trimming cost V 5 bases and J 4 bases, with 14 bases left between them. This CDR3 comprises 13 residues. CDR3 nucleotides: TGCAGTGCTGGACGAAGGAGCATCACTGAAGCTTTCTTT. Translating gives CSAGRRSITEAFF.

The J gene is TRBJ1-5, the V gene TRBV20-1; D remains unclear. The germline V and J ends were trimmed by 6 bases and 4 bases, with 16 bases remaining between them. The CDR3 loop spans 14 amino acids. Germline-derived CDR1 and CDR2 are DFQATT and SNEGSKA (reference sequence). Here the CDR3 DNA reads TGCAGTGCCAACAATCCCAATGGAAATCAGCCCCAGCATTTT. It codes for CSANNPNGNQPQHF.

The V and J genes are TRBV20-1 and TRBJ2-3; 11 bases line up with TRBD2. Germline V gene data show CDR1 as DFQATT and CDR2 as SNEGSKA (reference sequence). V shed 3 bases and J 2 bases; nucleotides not matched to a gene: 4. CDR3 size: 15 residues. CDR3 nucleotides: TGCAGTGCTAGTAGACTAGCGGGAAACACAGATACGCAGTATTTT. Protein: CSASRLAGNTDTQYF.

J is TRBJ2-1 and V is TRBV12-3 or TRBV12-4, with 9 bases matching TRBD2. The V and J ends lost 6 bases and 9 bases, in that order; junction bases with no gene match: 33. This CDR3 is built from 22 residues. The CDR3 spells CASSRMSGIGGRVGRIRFEQFF. In nucleotides, the CDR3 is TGTGCCAGCAGCCGCATGAGTGGTATCGGCGGGAGGGTCGGCCGAATACGTTTTGAGCAGTTCTTC.